This entry concerns a single TCR beta chain. Its matching antigen is unknown. This CDR3 is built from 15 residues. Trimming pared 4 bases from V and 4 bases from J, leaving 18 bases between. Germline V gives CDR1 SGHDT, CDR2 YYEEEE. TCRdb keeps only in-frame clones here, not all; method: immunoSEQ multiplex PCR. The sample yields around 2,100,000 clones, just under 95% seen once. Naive CD8 cells lacked CD45RO and underwent positive selection for CCR7, leaving out terminally differentiated effector memory CD45RA+ cells. This sample is drawn from a study of shared clonotypes between healthy human individuals. On the study more broadly: Per donor, three plates held CD4 naive cells, three held CD4 memory, two held CD8 naive and one held CD8 memory. Study-wide points: Rarefaction showed that sequencing of sorted subsets was incomplete (despite large depth).

Sequenced material: naive CD8+ T cells sorted from blood. The TCR sequence derives from a young man in good health. J is TRBJ2-7 and V is TRBV5-6; D gene uncertain. The CDR3 DNA is TGTGCCAGCAGCCCCTCGTGGTATGAGTCGTACGAGCAGTACTTC. It encodes CASSPSWYESYEQYF.